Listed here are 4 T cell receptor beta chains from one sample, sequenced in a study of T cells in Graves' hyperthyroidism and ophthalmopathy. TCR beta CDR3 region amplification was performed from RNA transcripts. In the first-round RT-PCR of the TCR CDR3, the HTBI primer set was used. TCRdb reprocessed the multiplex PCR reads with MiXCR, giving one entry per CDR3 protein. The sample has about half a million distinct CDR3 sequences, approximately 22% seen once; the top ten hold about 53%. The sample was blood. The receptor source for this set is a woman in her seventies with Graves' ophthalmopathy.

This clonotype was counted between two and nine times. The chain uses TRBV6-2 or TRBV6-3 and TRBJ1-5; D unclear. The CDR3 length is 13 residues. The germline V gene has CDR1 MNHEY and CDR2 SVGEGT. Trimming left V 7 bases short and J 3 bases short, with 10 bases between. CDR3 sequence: CASNLRANQPQHF. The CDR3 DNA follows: TGTGCCAGCAACCTGAGGGCCAATCAGCCCCAGCATTTT.

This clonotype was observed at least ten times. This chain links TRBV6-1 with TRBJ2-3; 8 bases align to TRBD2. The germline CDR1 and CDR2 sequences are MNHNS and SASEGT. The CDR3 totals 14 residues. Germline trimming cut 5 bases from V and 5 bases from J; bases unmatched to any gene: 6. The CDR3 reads CASSFGLARDTQYF. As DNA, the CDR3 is TGTGCCAGCAGTTTCGGACTAGCTAGAGATACGCAGTATTTT.

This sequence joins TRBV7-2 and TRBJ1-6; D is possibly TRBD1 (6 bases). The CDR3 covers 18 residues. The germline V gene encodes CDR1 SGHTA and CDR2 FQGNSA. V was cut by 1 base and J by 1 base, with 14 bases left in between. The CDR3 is CASSLGWGGRSYNSPLHF. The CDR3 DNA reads TGTGCCAGCAGCTTAGGTTGGGGGGGGCGATCCTATAATTCACCCCTCCACTTT.

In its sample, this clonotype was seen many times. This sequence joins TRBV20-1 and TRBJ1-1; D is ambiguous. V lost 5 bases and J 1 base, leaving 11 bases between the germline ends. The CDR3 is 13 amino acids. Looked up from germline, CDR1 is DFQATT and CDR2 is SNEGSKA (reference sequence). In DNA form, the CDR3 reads TGCAGTGCTCGAACAACGGGGAACACTGAAGCTTTCTTT. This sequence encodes CSARTTGNTEAFF.